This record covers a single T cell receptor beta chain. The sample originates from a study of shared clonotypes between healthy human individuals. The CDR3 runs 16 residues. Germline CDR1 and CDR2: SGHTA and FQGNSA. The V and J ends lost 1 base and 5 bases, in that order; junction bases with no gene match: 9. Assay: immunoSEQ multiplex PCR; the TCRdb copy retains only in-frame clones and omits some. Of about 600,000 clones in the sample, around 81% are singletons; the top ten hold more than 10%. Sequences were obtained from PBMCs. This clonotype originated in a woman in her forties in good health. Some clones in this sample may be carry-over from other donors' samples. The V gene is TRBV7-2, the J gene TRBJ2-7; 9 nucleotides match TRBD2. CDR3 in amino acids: CASSLVGGRAVDEQYF. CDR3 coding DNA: TGTGCCAGCAGCTTAGTGGGCGGGAGGGCGGTAGACGAGCAGTACTTC.